A selection of T cell receptor beta chains follows, all from one sample in a study of shared clonotypes between healthy human individuals. Assay used: immunoSEQ multiplex PCR; TCRdb lists only in-frame clones, some missing. The data hold some 2,100,000 clones, with more than 90% observed a single time. The sequenced material came from naive CD4+ T cells sorted from blood. The receptors originated from a man aged 18 to 30 in good health. The CDR3 runs from the conserved cysteine through the conserved F or W. The order of the fields is V gene, J gene, CDR3 protein.

>TRBV2|TRBJ2-5
CASSPDRGQETQYF
>TRBV30|TRBJ2-1
CAWLGQGLGNEQFF
>TRBV6-6|TRBJ2-3
CASSYRRGRTDTQYF
>TRBV28|TRBJ1-5
CASSLTTADQPQHF
>TRBV5-4|TRBJ2-5
CASSFGRREETQYF
>TRBV5-4|TRBJ1-5
CASSLSGDNQPQHF
>TRBV5-4|TRBJ1-2
CASSLARERGSYGYTF
>TRBV18|TRBJ1-2
CASSLLGASYGYTF
>TRBV2|TRBJ2-3
CASSVPGGGPDTQYF
>TRBV19|TRBJ2-5
CASKLGNQETQYF
>TRBV21-1|TRBJ1-5
CASSKTGGNQPQHF
>TRBV27|TRBJ1-1
CASRGQGAYTEAFF
>TRBV6-5|TRBJ1-1
CASNGQGDTEAFF
>TRBV5-1|TRBJ2-2
CASSLKGSNTGELFF
>TRBV28|TRBJ1-4
CASSPGGNEKLFF
>TRBV7-9|TRBJ2-1
CASSRYRDSYNEQFF
>TRBV7-6|TRBJ1-4
CASSSGQGARELFF
>TRBV5-5|TRBJ1-2
CASSLDTVYGYTF
>TRBV6-5|TRBJ2-7
CASSHGGTGSYEQYF
>TRBV5-6|TRBJ1-5
CASSRQGNQPQHF
>TRBV18|TRBJ2-2
CASSPGHADGELFF
>TRBV6-5|TRBJ1-1
CASSREGTGNTEAFF
>TRBV7-2|TRBJ1-6
CASSSPRDNSPLHF
>TRBV5-1|TRBJ2-7
CASSVGLAGVQQYF
>TRBV5-1|TRBJ2-1
CASSLEIAGVSYNEQFF
>TRBV5-1|TRBJ1-2
CASSLVADNGYTF
>TRBV11-2|TRBJ2-7
CASSSITGVTEQYF